The 3 T cell receptor beta chains below were found in one sample sequenced in a study of blood T cell repertoires in COVID-19 (dated by TCRdb to about 2020). The library was prepared using the immunoSEQ multiplex PCR assay. Drawn from immuneACCESS, this table holds only the in-frame rearrangements with V and J called that TCRdb kept. Clones are partly lost; checked studies trace under half to an unresolved V gene and leave the rest unexplained. The sample table shows about 260,000 clones, and about 91% are seen once. 2% to 3% of the sample comes from the top ten. The sequenced sample consisted of peripheral blood. The receptor source for this set is a person aged 18-29 years with COVID-19, enrolled during active disease.

The chain combines TRBV9 with TRBJ1-2, with D uncertain. CDR1 is SGDLS, CDR2 YYNGEE, per germline. The CDR3 runs to 14 residues. Trimming stripped 0 bases from V and 4 bases from J, with 10 bases between. DNA for the CDR3: TGTGCCAGCAGCGTAGCAGAGGGAAGCTATGGCTACACCTTC. Translated, it gives CASSVAEGSYGYTF. Full variable domain (remainder filled in from reference TRBV9 and TRBJ1-2): DSGVTQTPKHLITATGQRVTLRCSPRSGDLSVYWYQQSLDQGLQFLIQYYNGEERAKGNILERFSAQQFPDLHSELNLSSLELGDSALYFCASSVAEGSYGYTFGSGTRLTVV.

The J gene is TRBJ1-5, the V gene TRBV27; D uncertain. Germline V gene data show CDR1 as MNHEY and CDR2 as SMNVEV (reference sequence). The CDR3 is 13 residues long. The germline V and J ends were trimmed by 6 bases and 4 bases, with 10 bases remaining between them. CDR3 sequence reads: CASRRQPNQPQHF. In nucleotides, the CDR3 is TGTGCCAGCAGGAGGCAGCCTAATCAGCCCCAGCATTTT.

The chain combines TRBV9 with TRBJ1-3; weak D call: TRBD1 (5 bases). The CDR3 covers 16 residues. V dropped 0 bases and J dropped 1 base, with 11 bases sitting between them. CDR1 and CDR2 (germline): SGDLS, YYNGEE. CDR3 sequence (DNA): TGTGCCAGCAGCGTAGCTCCCGGGGGATCTGGAAACACCATATATTTT. It is translated as CASSVAPGGSGNTIYF. Full variable domain (remainder filled in from reference TRBV9 and TRBJ1-3): DSGVTQTPKHLITATGQRVTLRCSPRSGDLSVYWYQQSLDQGLQFLIQYYNGEERAKGNILERFSAQQFPDLHSELNLSSLELGDSALYFCASSVAPGGSGNTIYFGEGSWLTVV.